Following are 2 T cell receptor beta chains from one sample sequenced in a study of response to subunit inactivated influenza vaccine. Each CDR3 protein is one row after TCRdb ran MiXCR on the RT-PCR reads. Counted here are under 500,000 distinct CDR3 sequences, about 10% occurring once; the ten biggest clones make up roughly 12%. The source was PBMCs from blood, collected about 40 days after vaccination. The origin of the receptors is a man aged 45-65 years who received an inactivated influenza vaccine.

This chain connects TRBV4-3 to TRBJ2-7; maybe TRBD2 (5 bases). Germline V gene lookup returns CDR1 LGHNA and CDR2 YSLEER. The ends were cut back, 0 bases at V and 2 bases at J, with 17 bases in the middle. This CDR3 contains 17 residues. Here the CDR3 reads CASSQDLGGRRPYEQYF. Written as DNA, the CDR3 is TGCGCCAGCAGCCAAGATCTGGGCGGGCGGCGACCCTACGAGCAGTACTTC.

This clonotype was picked up a small number of times. The chain recombines TRBV20-1 with TRBJ1-2; D unresolved. Per the germline V gene, CDR1 is DFQATT and CDR2 is SNEGSKA (reference sequence). The CDR3 runs 15 residues. Trimming removed 4 bases from V and 4 bases from J, with 19 bases in between. DNA for the CDR3: TGCAGTGCTACCCCCTATGAGGCAGGTTCCTATGGCTACACCTTC. This codes for CSATPYEAGSYGYTF.